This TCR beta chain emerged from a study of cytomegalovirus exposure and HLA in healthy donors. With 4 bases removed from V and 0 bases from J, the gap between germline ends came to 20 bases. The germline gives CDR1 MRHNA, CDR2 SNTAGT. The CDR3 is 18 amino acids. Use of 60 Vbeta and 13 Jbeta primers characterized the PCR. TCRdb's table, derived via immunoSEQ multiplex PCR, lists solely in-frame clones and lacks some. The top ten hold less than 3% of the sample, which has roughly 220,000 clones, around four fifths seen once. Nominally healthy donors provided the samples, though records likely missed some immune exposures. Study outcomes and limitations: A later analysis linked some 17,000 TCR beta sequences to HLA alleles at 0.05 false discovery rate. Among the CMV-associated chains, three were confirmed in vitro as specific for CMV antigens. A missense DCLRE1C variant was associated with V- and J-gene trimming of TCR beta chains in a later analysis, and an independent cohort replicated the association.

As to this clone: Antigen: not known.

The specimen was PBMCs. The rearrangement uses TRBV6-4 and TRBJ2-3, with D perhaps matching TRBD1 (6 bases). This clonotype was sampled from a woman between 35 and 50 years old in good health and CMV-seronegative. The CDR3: CASSVTLGTGRSTDTQYF. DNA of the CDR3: TGTGCCAGCAGTGTCACCCTAGGAACAGGGCGAAGCACAGATACGCAGTATTTT.